The 2 T cell receptor beta chains reported below all come from one sample, sequenced in a study of blood T cell repertoires in COVID-19. Sequencing used immunoSEQ multiplex PCR; TCRdb keeps in-frame clones, though not all of them. Counted here are about 170,000 clones, roughly 85% occurring once; the ten biggest clones make up 3% to 3.5%. The sequenced sample consisted of peripheral blood. These receptors came from a human donor with acute or convalescent COVID-19. The donor label of this sample is uncertain.

V usage is TRBV7-2 and J usage is TRBJ2-7, with TRBD2 matching 12 bases. The junction had 7 bases not matched to a gene; V was cut back by 1 base and J by 3 bases. The CDR3 is made up of 17 amino acids. CDR1 is SGHTA and CDR2 is FQGNSA in the germline V gene. Here the CDR3 DNA reads TGTGCCAGCAGCTTAGGAGGACTAGCGGGGACCGTCTACGAGCAGTACTTC. Amino acids: CASSLGGLAGTVYEQYF. Using reference TRBV7-2 and TRBJ2-7 for the parts outside the CDR3, the full variable domain is GAGVSQSPSNKVTEKGKDVELRCDPISGHTALYWYRQSLGQGLEFLIYFQGNSAPDKSGLPSDRFSAERTGGSVSTLTIQRTQQEDSAVYLCASSLGGLAGTVYEQYFGPGTRLTVT.

The chain links TRBV6-5 to TRBJ2-1, with D possibly matching TRBD1 (6 bases). The CDR3 is 14 amino acids. Germline V lookup: CDR1 MNHEY, CDR2 SVGAGI. The V gene lost 4 bases and the J gene lost 2 bases, with 9 bases spanning the gap. The CDR3 bases are TGTGCCAGCAGTTTACAGGGTCCCTACAATGAGCAGTTCTTC. Translating gives CASSLQGPYNEQFF.